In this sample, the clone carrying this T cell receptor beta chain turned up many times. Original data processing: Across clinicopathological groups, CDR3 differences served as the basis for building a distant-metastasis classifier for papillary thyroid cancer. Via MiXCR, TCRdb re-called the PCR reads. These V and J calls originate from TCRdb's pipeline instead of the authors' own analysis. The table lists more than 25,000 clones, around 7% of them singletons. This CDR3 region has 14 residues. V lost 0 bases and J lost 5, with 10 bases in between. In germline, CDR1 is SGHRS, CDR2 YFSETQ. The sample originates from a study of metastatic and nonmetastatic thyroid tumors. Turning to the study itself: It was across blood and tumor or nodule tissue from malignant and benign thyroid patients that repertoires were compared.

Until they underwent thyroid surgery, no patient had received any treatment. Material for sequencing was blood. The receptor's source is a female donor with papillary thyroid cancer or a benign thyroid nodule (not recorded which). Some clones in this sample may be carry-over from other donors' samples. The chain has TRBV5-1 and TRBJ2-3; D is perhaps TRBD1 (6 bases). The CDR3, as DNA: TGCGCCAGCAGCTTGGGGGGGCTGATAGATACGCAGTATTTT. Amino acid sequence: CASSLGGLIDTQYF.